This T cell receptor beta chain was sequenced during a study of long-term antiretroviral therapy in people with HIV (dated by TCRdb to 2022 to 2024). Background on the whole study: The earliest samples were collected approximately a decade before the 2015 WHO recommendation for immediate ART, a period when ART was typically delayed until CD4 counts fell. Eleven of the 30 participants with HIV were female. A total of 150 to 200 cryopreserved PBMC samples came from 25 to 35 adults with confirmed HIV infection and were collected serially over a mean of roughly 6 years (range 1-12). No cross-contamination during QIAcube processing was seen in test extractions of a monoclonal T-cell line run alongside roughly 35 polyclonal samples. A retrospective serial study tested whether ART initiation and durable HIV suppression were associated with changes in peripheral blood TRB repertoire composition and diversity. Results the study describes overall, beyond this receptor: Inferences about post-ART repertoire changes are limited because no data were available on ART adherence, viral resistance or therapy changes. Expanded TRB clones identified before ART initiation dominated the repertoire across all time points, though the dominance fluctuated and decreased in many PLHIV after ART. Limited PBMC availability meant only the TCR beta chain was sequenced, without alpha chain pairing. CDR3 length ranges in HIV repertoires were narrower than in controls, and network structure suggested an antigen-experienced repertoire with only a slight naive shift after ART. Unsorted PBMC were profiled instead of sorted CD4+ and CD8+ T cells because pre-ART samples had limited cell numbers. The samples were dated from about 2004 to 2018, and the ART regimens that were used may be less effective than current ART regimens. ART initiation was associated with a significant increase in TRB diversity, but diversity stayed significantly below transplant donor controls even after long-term ART.

Participants were included only if at least one PBMC sample before ART initiation and at least two post-ART samples were available. All participants with HIV were treated in the United States of America. Before DNA extraction, cryopreserved samples of roughly 0.9-11 million PBMC were thawed and then washed. At the time of the earliest PBMC sample, participants with HIV were aged between roughly 20 and 55 years. PBMC samples from each participant spanned 1-4 timepoints before ART initiation and 2-8 timepoints after ART initiation, with a median of 7 samples. For every participant, serial HIV viral load, CD4+ T-cell count, ART history and demographic data were obtained. Genomic DNA was extracted from unsorted PBMC with a Qiagen kit on a QIAcube, processed in batches of 12 samples. Notes on this clone: This receptor's antigen is unknown. The input lacks base qualities; no much larger clone sits a single base away.

Including the terminal cysteine and phenylalanine, the CDR3 comprises 13 residues. Only the CDR3 part of the read is kept: 39 bases, read in frame from the first base. Deletion took 6 bases off V and 1 base off J, with a span of 7 bases between the germline ends. For CDR1 and CDR2, the germline V gene lists MNHEY and SVGAGI. The immunoSEQ hsTCRB v3.0 assay was used at survey level resolution for TRB variable region sequencing. The targeted TRB sequencing depth was roughly 40,000-55,000 T-cell genomes per sample. Pooled TRB libraries were sequenced on an Illumina MiSeq with a v3 150-cycle kit. For the original study's pipeline: Repertoire analysis was performed in R inside a reproducible Nextflow workflow that covered QC, data transformation and analysis. LymphoSeq2, an R package for AIRR-Seq data exploration, was used to implement custom analyses. After excluding several samples that yielded fewer than 5000 total TRB sequences, fewer than 200 HIV repertoires remained for analysis. Among the approximately 180 retained HIV repertoires, some 57 were collected before ART initiation and roughly 130 were collected after ART initiation. Repertoires were downsampled to 5000 TRB nucleotide sequences, with summary statistics averaged over 100 downsampling iterations. Only TRB sequences with CDR3 regions of at least seven amino acids were retained for analysis. Two measures captured diversity: a Shannon entropy-derived clonality score and the Gini coefficient. In the repertoire networks, any two of the top 5000 CDR3 amino acid sequences were connected whenever the two sequences differed by an edit distance of one. For TRB CDR3 amino acid sequences, GLIPH2 was used to predict antigen specificity groups and MHC restriction. Known CMV, EBV, HIV or tissue antigen associations were flagged by matching CDR3 amino acid sequences against VDJdb and McPAS-TCR. Pre-ART, post-ART and control groups were compared with Wilcoxon signed-rank tests and Holm-Bonferroni correction. TCRdb holds this immuneACCESS table with in-frame rearrangements only. Some clones are missing; in checked studies, unresolved V genes explain under half, and the rest has no known cause. The DNA was the basis for D and trimming; V, J and clone size are from that table. The sample contains tens of thousands of clones, 85% to 90% of them found a single time. Approximately 4.6% of the sample goes to the ten largest clones.

Recombination joined TRBV6-5 with TRBJ1-5; the D gene cannot be named for sure. The starting material was unsorted PBMCs, obtained 1.3 years after starting antiretroviral therapy. The receptor's source is a man aged 55 to 70 with HIV. CDR3 reads: CASSPRSNQPQHF. The DNA sequence is as follows: TGTGCCAGCAGCCCCAGGAGCAATCAGCCCCAGCATTTT.